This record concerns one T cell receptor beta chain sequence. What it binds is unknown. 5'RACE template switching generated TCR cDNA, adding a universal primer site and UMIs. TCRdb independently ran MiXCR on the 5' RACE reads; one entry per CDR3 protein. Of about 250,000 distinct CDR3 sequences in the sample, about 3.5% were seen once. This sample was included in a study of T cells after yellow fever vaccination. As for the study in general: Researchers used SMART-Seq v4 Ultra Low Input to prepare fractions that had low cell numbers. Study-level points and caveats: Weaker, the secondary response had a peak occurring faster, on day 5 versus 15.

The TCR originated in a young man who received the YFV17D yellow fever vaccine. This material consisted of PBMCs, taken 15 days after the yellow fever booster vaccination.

The CDR3: CASSLNPSGGTDTQYF. The CDR3 DNA follows: TGCGCCAGCAGCTTGAATCCTTCCGGGGGCACAGATACGCAGTATTTT. The chain couples TRBV5-1 to TRBJ2-3, with D maybe TRBD2 (5 bases). CDR3 length: 16 residues. The V and J ends lost 1 base and 1 base respectively, with 13 bases between them. CDR1 and CDR2 (germline): SGHRS, YFSETQ.